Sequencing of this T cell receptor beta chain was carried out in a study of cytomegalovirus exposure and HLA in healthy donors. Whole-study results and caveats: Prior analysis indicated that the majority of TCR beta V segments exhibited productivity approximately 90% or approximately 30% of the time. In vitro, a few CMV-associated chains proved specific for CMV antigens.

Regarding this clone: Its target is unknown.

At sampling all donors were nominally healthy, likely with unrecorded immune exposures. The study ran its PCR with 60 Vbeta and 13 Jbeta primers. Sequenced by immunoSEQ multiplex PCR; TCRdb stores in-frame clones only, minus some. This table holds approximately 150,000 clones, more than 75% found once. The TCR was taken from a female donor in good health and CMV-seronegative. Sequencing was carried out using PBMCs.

The CDR3 bases are TGTACCAGCAGTTCCCAGGGCGGTGATGAGCAGTTCTTC. Translated, it gives CTSSSQGGDEQFF. The chain joins TRBV21-1 to TRBJ2-1; the table's D gene call, TRBD1, was not cross checked with the DNA. TRBV21-1 is a listed pseudogene. The CDR3 has 13 amino acids.